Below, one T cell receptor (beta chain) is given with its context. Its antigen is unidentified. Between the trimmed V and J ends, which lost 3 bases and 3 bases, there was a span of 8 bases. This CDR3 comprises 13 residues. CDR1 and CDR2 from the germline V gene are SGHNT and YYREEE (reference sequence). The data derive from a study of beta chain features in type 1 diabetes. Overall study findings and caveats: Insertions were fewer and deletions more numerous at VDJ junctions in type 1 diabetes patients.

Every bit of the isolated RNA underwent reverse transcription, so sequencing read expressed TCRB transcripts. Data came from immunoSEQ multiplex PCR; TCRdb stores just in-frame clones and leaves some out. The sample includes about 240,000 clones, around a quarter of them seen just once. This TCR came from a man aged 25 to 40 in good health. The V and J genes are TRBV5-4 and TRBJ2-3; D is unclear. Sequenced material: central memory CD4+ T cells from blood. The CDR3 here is CASSSYLTDTQYF. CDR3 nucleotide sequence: TGTGCCAGCAGCTCCTACTTGACAGATACGCAGTATTTT.